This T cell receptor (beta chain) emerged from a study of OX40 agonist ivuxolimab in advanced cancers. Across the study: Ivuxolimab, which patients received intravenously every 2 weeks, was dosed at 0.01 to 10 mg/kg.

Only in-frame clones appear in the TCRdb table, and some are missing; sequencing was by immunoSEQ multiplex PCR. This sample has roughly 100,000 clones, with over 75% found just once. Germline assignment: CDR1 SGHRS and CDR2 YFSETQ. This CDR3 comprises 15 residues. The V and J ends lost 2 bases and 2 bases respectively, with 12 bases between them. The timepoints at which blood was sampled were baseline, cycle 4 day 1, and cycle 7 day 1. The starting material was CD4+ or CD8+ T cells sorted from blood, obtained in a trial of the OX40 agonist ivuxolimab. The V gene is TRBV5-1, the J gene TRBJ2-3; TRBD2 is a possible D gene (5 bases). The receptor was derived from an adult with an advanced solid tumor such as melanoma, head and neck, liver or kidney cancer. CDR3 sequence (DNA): TGCGCCAGCAGCTTCGTCAGCGGTACCACAGATACGCAGTATTTT. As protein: CASSFVSGTTDTQYF.